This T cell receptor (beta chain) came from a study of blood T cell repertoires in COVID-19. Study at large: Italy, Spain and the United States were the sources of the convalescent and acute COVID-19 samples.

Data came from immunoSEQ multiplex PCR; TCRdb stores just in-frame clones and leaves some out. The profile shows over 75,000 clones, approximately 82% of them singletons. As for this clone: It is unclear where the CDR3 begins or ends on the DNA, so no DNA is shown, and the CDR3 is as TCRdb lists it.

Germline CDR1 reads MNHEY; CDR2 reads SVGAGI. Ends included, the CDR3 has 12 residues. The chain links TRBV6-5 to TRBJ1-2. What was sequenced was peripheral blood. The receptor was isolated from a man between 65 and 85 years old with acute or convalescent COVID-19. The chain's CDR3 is CASILAEYGYTF.